This TCR beta chain was recovered during a study of CD8+ T cells in alopecia areata (dated by TCRdb to 2017 to 2018). In the study overall: Female C3H/HeJ recipients, about 7-10 weeks old, were grafted with skin from C3H/HeJ donors with spontaneous alopecia (about 6-12 months old). RNA came from the PAXgene miRNA kit for fixed scalp, the miRNeasy kit for PBMCs, and the RNeasy kit for mouse skin. immunoSEQ multiplex PCR using 35 Vbeta forward primers and 13 Jbeta reverse primers was used to amplify TCRbeta CDR3 regions. In both human patients and the C3H/HeJ mouse model, the study applied high-throughput TCRbeta sequencing to look at T cell clonal expansion in alopecia areata. Scalp clonality was compared across normal scalp (n=4), patchy alopecia areata scalp (n=8), and alopecia totalis/universalis scalp (n=8). Scalp tissue and sorted CD4+ and CD8+ peripheral blood T cells from patchy and totalis/universalis alopecia areata patients and from healthy controls were covered by human TCRbeta sequencing. Results the study describes overall, beyond this receptor: Compared with normal scalp, lesional scalp, particularly in alopecia totalis/universalis, had higher clonality and more expanded CD8+ clones, which suggests antigenic drive. Unlike mouse skin, where gammadelta T cells dominate, normal human skin contains resident alphabeta T cells that get sequenced too, which complicates analysis of the scalp TCR repertoire. TCR sequences shared between patients were less clear than in mice, possibly partly because of HLA diversity in the patient population.

This clone was recorded a few times. The antigen it binds to is not known. Mouse gene names and germline sequences are used here. The receptor library was made with the immunoSEQ multiplex PCR assay. To provide template for TCR sequencing, every sample had RNA extracted and reverse transcribed into cDNA. First-strand cDNA was synthesized using SuperScript III with a 2:1 mix of oligo-dT and random hexamers. Amplification bias was assessed with a synthetic immune receptor repertoire, and residual bias was removed computationally. Sequencing of the libraries was done on Illumina HiSeq with 60 bp reads that cover the CDR3, reading from J toward V. Turning to the authors' computational methods: Raw reads were preprocessed to remove errors, and CDR3 was defined by IMGT conventions from the conserved cysteine to phenylalanine. Clonality was computed by normalizing Shannon entropy by log2 of the number of productive unique TCRs and subtracting the result from 1. CD4 or CD8 identity of scalp clones was inferred by cross-referencing scalp TCRbeta sequences with sorted blood CD4 and CD8 repertoires. Not all clones reach the TCRdb copy of this immuneACCESS table, which keeps in-frame sequences only. Checked studies attribute under half of the gap to unresolved V genes and leave the rest unexplained. V and J calls and clone size follow that table, whereas D and trimming were derived from the DNA. This sample shows about 9,000 clones, and none of them turns up only once. The ten largest clonotypes hold around 19% of the sample.

Pooled mouse cutaneous lymph node cells were stained for CD4, CD8alpha, NKG2D, NKG2ACE and other markers and were then sorted on a BD Influx. The sequencing input was CD8+ T cells sorted from a lymph node. The sequence came from a C3H/HeJ mouse with alopecia areata. Mice in this strain carry MHC haplotype H2-k.

The CDR3 protein is CASSPRADEQYF. CDR3 bases read: TGTGCCAGCAGTCCCAGGGCAGAT. The V and J segments used are TRBV19 and TRBJ2-7, and possibly TRBD1, on 5 matching bases. The CDR3 is cut off 4 residues early in the read; its end comes from the germline J gene. CDR1 is given as FNHDT and CDR2 as SITEND, both from the germline V gene (reference sequence). Taken from cysteine to phenylalanine, the CDR3 has 12 residues. The 24 bases shown cover part of the CDR3, and their frame starts at base 1.